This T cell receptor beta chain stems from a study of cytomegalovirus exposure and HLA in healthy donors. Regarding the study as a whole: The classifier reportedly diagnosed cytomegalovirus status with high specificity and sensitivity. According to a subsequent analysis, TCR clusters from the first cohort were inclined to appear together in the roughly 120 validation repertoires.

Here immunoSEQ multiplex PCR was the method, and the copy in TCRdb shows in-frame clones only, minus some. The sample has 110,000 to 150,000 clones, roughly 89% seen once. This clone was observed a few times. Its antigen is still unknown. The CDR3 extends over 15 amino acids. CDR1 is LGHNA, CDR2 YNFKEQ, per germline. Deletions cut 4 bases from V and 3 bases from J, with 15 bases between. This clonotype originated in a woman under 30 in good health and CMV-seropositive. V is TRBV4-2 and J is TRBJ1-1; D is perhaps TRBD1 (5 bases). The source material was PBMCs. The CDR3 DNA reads TGTGCCAGCAGCCCCCAGGGAATCGGGCACACTGAAGCTTTCTTT. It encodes CASSPQGIGHTEAFF.